The 10 T cell receptor beta chains below were found in one sample sequenced in a study of CD8+ T cells in alopecia areata. The study sorted pooled cutaneous lymph node cells by CD4, CD8alpha, NKG2D, NKG2ACE and other markers. RNA was isolated and reverse transcribed to cDNA, the sequencing template. The repertoire was sequenced with immunoSEQ multiplex PCR; TCRdb's copy has only in-frame clones and lacks some. This sample carries 250,000 or so clones, none of them present only once. Source material: CD4+ T cells sorted from a lymph node. These receptors all come from a C3H/HeJ mouse with alopecia areata. The MHC haplotype of this mouse line is H2-k.

On this clone: The genes are named according to mouse. The read falls 4 residues short of the CDR3 end, and the missing part is taken from the germline J gene. V and J are TRBV13-3 and TRBJ2-1; 11 positions agree with TRBD1. The CDR3 totals 14 residues. Germline V CDR1 and CDR2: NNHDY, SYVADS. The covered CDR3 bases are TGTGCCAGCAGTGATGGGACAGGGGGCGCT. It is translated as CASSDGTGGA. The full CDR3 reads CASSDGTGGAEQFF.

Comment on this clone: Mouse gene names apply. Sequencing ends 4 residues short of the CDR3 end; the germline J gene provides the rest. The same CDR3 also results from other DNA sequences found in this sample. This chain joins TRBV19 and TRBJ1-2, with D tentatively TRBD1 (5 bases). CDR3 length: 14 residues. Trimming took 2 bases from V and 0 from J, leaving 8 bases between them. Germline-derived CDR1 and CDR2 are FNHDT and SITEND (reference sequence). Partial CDR3 DNA: TGTGCCAGCAGTATCGGGGGGGCAAACTCC. Its translation is CASSIGGANS. The CDR3 in its entirety is CASSIGGANSDYTF.

Turning to this clone: Gene names refer to mouse genes. The CDR3: CASSARDSYEQYF. The sequenced CDR3 bases are TGTGCCAGCAGTGCTCGGGACAGCTAT. This chain connects TRBV13-1 to TRBJ2-7; 7 bases agree with TRBD1. The read terminates 4 residues before the CDR3 end, so the remaining end is supplied by the germline J gene. CDR3 length equals 13 residues. Germline V gene data show CDR1 as NSHNY and CDR2 as SYGAGN. V trimming: 3 bases; J trimming: 3 bases; junction bases outside the gene matches: 3.

This clone was observed a handful of times. Gene names and germline match the mouse. Sequencing ends 4 residues short of the CDR3 end; the germline J gene provides the rest. The chain recombines TRBV1 with TRBJ2-3, with D possibly being TRBD2 (6 bases). The CDR3 runs to 16 residues. CDR1 is NSQYPW and CDR2 is LRSPGD in the germline V gene (reference sequence). Trimming removed 6 bases at V and 0 bases at J, with 16 bases between. The covered CDR3 bases are TGCACCTGCAGACCCCTGGGGTTGCCTAGTGCAGAA. Translating it yields CTCRPLGLPSAE. The full CDR3 is CTCRPLGLPSAETLYF.

This clone was recorded a few times. Gene names are mouse gene names. Read coverage stops 3 residues before the CDR3 terminus; the germline J gene supplies the remainder. The chain has TRBV13-2 and TRBJ1-6; weak D call: TRBD1 (5 bases). TRBJ1-6 belongs to the ORF category, with a function that is uncertain. With 0 bases removed from V and 7 bases from J, the gap between germline ends came to 8 bases. CDR1 and CDR2 (germline): NNHNN, SYGAGS (reference sequence). The CDR3 is made up of 14 amino acids. Partial CDR3 DNA: TGTGCCAGCGGTGATGCAAGGGGAAATTCGCCC. Its protein is CASGDARGNSP. The entire CDR3 is CASGDARGNSPLYF.

This clone was found a few times. The gene symbols are mouse symbols. The CDR3 end lies 4 residues beyond the end of the read and is filled in from the germline J gene. The V call is TRBV5, the J call TRBJ2-3, with 10 bases aligning to TRBD1. The CDR3 sequence is 14 residues long. The V and J ends lost 3 bases and 4 bases, in that order; junction bases with no gene match: 1. The germline CDR1 and CDR2 sequences are LGHNA and YNLKQL (reference sequence). The sequenced part of the CDR3 DNA is TGTGCCAGCAGCCAGGGACAGGGGTCAGAA. It translates to CASSQGQGSE. The full CDR3 protein is CASSQGQGSETLYF.

In the case of this clone: Gene names and germline refer to mouse. The sequenced fragment ends 4 residues before the CDR3 boundary, so the rest is inferred from the germline J gene. The chain carries TRBV13-1 and TRBJ2-2; the D gene is possibly TRBD1 (6 bases). Germline values: CDR1 NSHNY, CDR2 SYGAGN. CDR3 length: 14 amino acids. V gave up 3 bases and J gave up 4 bases, with 10 bases separating them. Incomplete CDR3 DNA: TGTGCCAGCAGTGTCCCAGGGGCCACCGGG. It encodes CASSVPGATG. From start to end, the CDR3 is CASSVPGATGQLYF.

This clone was counted only a few times. Mouse gene names apply. The CDR3 extends 4 residues past the end of the read, so its final part is completed from the germline J gene. V and J are TRBV13-3 and TRBJ2-5, with TRBD2 identical over 8 bases. The CDR3 covers 14 residues. Germline V lookup: CDR1 NNHDY, CDR2 SYVADS. The sequenced part of the CDR3 DNA is TGTGCCAGCAGTTTGACTGGGGTGAGGGAC. Its translation: CASSLTGVRD. In full, the CDR3 is CASSLTGVRDTQYF.

About this clone: Gene names follow the mouse nomenclature. The missing CDR3 end, 3 residues past where the read stops, is filled in from the germline J gene. The chain recombines TRBV31 with TRBJ1-6; a possible D gene is TRBD1 (5 bases). TRBJ1-6 is designated an ORF whose function remains uncertain. The CDR3 is 15 amino acids. In germline, CDR1 is GKSSPN, CDR2 SITVG. The V and J ends lost 1 base and 7 bases respectively, with 14 bases between them. The sequenced part of the CDR3 DNA is TGTGCCTGGAGTCCCAGGGAGGGGTGGAATTCGCCC. Translated: CAWSPREGWNSP. The whole CDR3 protein is CAWSPREGWNSPLYF.

Notes on this clone: Any gene name here is a mouse gene name. The read falls 4 residues short of the CDR3 end, and the missing part is taken from the germline J gene. The V call is TRBV19, the J call TRBJ2-5; D might be TRBD2 (7 bases). The CDR3 has 20 amino acids. Germline loops: CDR1 FNHDT, CDR2 SITEND (reference sequence). V lost 4 bases to trimming and J lost 0 bases, with 27 bases between them. The chain's CDR3 is CASSPLKGVTWGANQDTQYF. CDR3 DNA (partial): TGTGCCAGCAGTCCCCTAAAGGGGGTAACTTGGGGGGCTAACCAAGAC.